This passage covers 18 T cell receptor beta chains from one sample sequenced in a study of early T cells in non-severe SARS-CoV-2 infection. MiXCR, run by TCRdb on the 5' RACE reads, gives a single entry per CDR3 protein. Of tens of thousands of distinct CDR3 sequences in the sample, 12% were seen once. The sequencing sample was made of whole blood. The source is an adult who was a healthcare worker with PCR-confirmed SARS-CoV-2 infection or an uninfected control (not recorded which).

A few counts support this clonotype. The chain has TRBV6-5 and TRBJ1-4; D is perhaps TRBD1 (5 bases). This CDR3 region has 16 residues. Germline assignment: CDR1 MNHEY and CDR2 SVGAGI. The ends were cut back, 4 bases at V and 2 bases at J, with 14 bases in the middle. The CDR3 DNA sequence: TGTGCCAGCAGTTCGGGACCGCGCGGCACTAATGAAAAACTGTTTTTT. Amino acid sequence: CASSSGPRGTNEKLFF.

This clonotype was found a few times. This chain joins TRBV4-3 and TRBJ2-5; D call uncertain. The CDR3 extends over 16 amino acids. With 0 bases removed from V and 3 bases from J, the gap between germline ends came to 14 bases. Germline values: CDR1 LGHNA, CDR2 YSLEER. CDR3 in DNA: TGCGCCAGCAGCCAAGACACTTACGGTGGCGAAGAGACCCAGTACTTC. Translated, it gives CASSQDTYGGEETQYF.

With respect to this clonotype: At one end the junction does not follow the germline gene, possibly because of a read error. The chain links TRBV5-6 to TRBJ2-5; TRBD2 agrees at 9 bases. The CDR3 is made up of 15 amino acids. Looked up from germline, CDR1 is SGHDT and CDR2 is YYEEEE. CDR3 in amino acids: CASSLALSGGETLYF. The DNA of the CDR3 is TGTGCCAGCAGCTTGGCGCTTAGCGGGGGAGAGACCCTGTACTTC.

The rearrangement uses TRBV29-1 and TRBJ2-2; 8 nucleotides align to TRBD1. Germline CDR1 SQVTM, CDR2 ANQGSEA. The CDR3 consists of 14 residues. V lost 6 bases to trimming and J lost 0 bases; unmatched junction nucleotides: 3. The CDR3 nucleotides are TGCAGCGTAAGACAGGGGTCGAACACCGGGGAGCTGTTTTTT. Its protein is CSVRQGSNTGELFF.

This clonotype was counted only a few times. This chain uses TRBV25-1 with TRBJ1-1; unclear D gene. The CDR3 is 14 residues long. Germline CDR1 and CDR2: MGHDK and SYGVNS. The V end lost 5 bases, the J end lost 3 bases, and 13 bases lay between the germline ends. CDR3 region: CASSPHRYHTEAFF. The CDR3, as DNA: TGTGCCAGCAGTCCGCATCGGTATCACACTGAAGCTTTCTTT. Together with reference TRBV25-1 and TRBJ1-1, the CDR3 gives the full variable domain: EADIYQTPRYLVIGTGKKITLECSQTMGHDKMYWYQQDPGMELHLIHYSYGVNSTEKGDLSSESTVSRIRTEHFPLTLESARPSHTSQYLCASSPHRYHTEAFFGQGTRLTVV.

This clonotype was seen only a few times. This chain connects TRBV7-6 to TRBJ2-1; no reliable D call. The CDR3 is 13 amino acids. Trimming left V 1 base short and J 7 bases short, with 8 bases between. The germline V gene has CDR1 SGHVS and CDR2 FNYEAQ. The CDR3 reads CASSLEYVNEQFF. The CDR3 DNA reads TGTGCCAGCAGCTTAGAATACGTTAATGAGCAGTTCTTC.

This chain uses TRBV7-9 with TRBJ2-5; 8 nucleotides match TRBD2. V was clipped by 5 bases and J by 5 bases; unmatched bases: 10. This CDR3 contains 15 residues. The germline V gene has CDR1 SEHNR and CDR2 FQNEAQ (reference sequence). CDR3 in DNA: TGTGCCAGCAGCAGAAATAGAGCGGGAGTTGAGACCCAGTACTTC. As protein: CASSRNRAGVETQYF. The entire variable domain, with the rest obtained from reference TRBV7-9 and TRBJ2-5, is as follows: DTGVSQNPRHKITKRGQNVTFRCDPISEHNRLYWYRQTLGQGPEFLTYFQNEAQLEKSRLLSDRFSAERPKGSFSTLEIQRTEQGDSAMYLCASSRNRAGVETQYFGPGTRLLVL.

The sample holds a few counts of this clonotype. This chain links TRBV5-5 with TRBJ2-1; D may be TRBD2 (6 bases). Germline-derived CDR1 and CDR2 are SGHKS and YYEKEE (reference sequence). V lost 2 bases and J lost 6, with 15 bases in between. This CDR3 comprises 15 residues. The CDR3 DNA reads as TGTGCCAGCAGCTTCTTATTTGGGGAGGTCAATGAGCAGTTCTTC. The encoded protein is CASSFLFGEVNEQFF. The entire variable domain, with the rest obtained from reference TRBV5-5 and TRBJ2-1, is as follows: DAGVTQSPTHLIKTRGQQVTLRCSPISGHKSVSWYQQVLGQGPQFIFQYYEKEERGRGNFPDRFSARQFPNYSSELNVNALLLGDSALYLCASSFLFGEVNEQFFGPGTRLTVL.

This clonotype showed up just a few times. This rearrangement joins TRBV4-3 to TRBJ1-4; TRBD1 agrees at 7 bases. The CDR3 spans 16 residues. Germline values: CDR1 LGHNA, CDR2 YSLEER. The ends lost 4 bases at V and 4 bases at J; junction bases unmatched: 9. CDR3 protein: CASSLWTGPRNEKLFF. In DNA, the CDR3 is TGCGCCAGCAGCCTTTGGACAGGACCACGTAATGAAAAACTGTTTTTT.

This chain connects TRBV7-2 to TRBJ2-7; TRBD1 matches at 7 bases. V lost 5 bases to trimming and J lost 3 bases; unmatched junction nucleotides: 10. The CDR3 contains 15 residues. Germline lookup yields CDR1 SGHTA and CDR2 FQGNSA. The CDR3 nucleotides are TGTGCCAGCAGCATCATACAGGGGAAAAACTACGAGCAGTACTTC. Translation: CASSIIQGKNYEQYF.

This clonotype was seen ten or more times. This chain uses TRBV9 with TRBJ2-3, with D hard to call. The CDR3 runs to 13 residues. Germline V gives CDR1 SGDLS, CDR2 YYNGEE. Trimming took 4 bases from V and 11 from J, leaving 17 bases between them. CDR3 bases: TGTGCCAGCAGCCCAGAGAGCCAGACGATGCAGTATTTT. The encoded protein is CASSPESQTMQYF.

The CDR3 is CASSQSGTSGSVTQYF. In nucleotides, the CDR3 is TGTGCCAGCAGCCAATCAGGGACTAGCGGGAGTGTTACGCAGTATTTT. The chain carries TRBV3-1 and TRBJ2-3; 14 bases are shared with TRBD2. After removal of 2 bases from V and 8 bases from J, the junction contained 6 bases not matched to a gene. The germline V gene encodes CDR1 LGHDT and CDR2 YNNKEL (reference sequence). The CDR3 is made up of 16 amino acids.

V is TRBV6-5 and J is TRBJ2-7; D possibly corresponds to TRBD2 (5 bases). Per germline, CDR1 MNHEY and CDR2 SVGAGI. The CDR3 has 14 residues. V lost 2 bases to trimming and J lost 6 bases, with 14 bases between them. CDR3 in amino acids: CASSYMADYGEQYF. CDR3 coding DNA: TGTGCCAGCAGTTACATGGCCGACTACGGCGAGCAGTACTTC.

The chain employs TRBV5-4 and TRBJ1-1; TRBD1 agrees at 8 bases. Germline CDR1 SGHNT, CDR2 YYREEE (reference sequence). The CDR3 contains 13 residues. The ends lost 6 bases at V and 6 bases at J; junction bases unmatched: 7. The CDR3 coding sequence is TGTGCCAGCAACAATCCAGGGGGCCCTGAAGCTTTCTTT. Protein product: CASNNPGGPEAFF.

V usage is TRBV5-6 and J usage is TRBJ2-3, with unresolved D. From germline, CDR1 is SGHDT and CDR2 YYEEEE. The CDR3 has 14 residues. Deletions cut 0 bases from V and 4 bases from J, with 9 bases between. The DNA for the CDR3 is TGTGCCAGCAGCTTGGCTTCTACGGCAGATACGCAGTATTTT. Translated: CASSLASTADTQYF. Full variable domain (remainder filled in from reference TRBV5-6 and TRBJ2-3): DAGVTQSPTHLIKTRGQQVTLRCSPKSGHDTVSWYQQALGQGPQFIFQYYEEEERQRGNFPDRFSGHQFPNYSSELNVNALLLGDSALYLCASSLASTADTQYFGPGTRLTVL.

The chain uses TRBV2 and TRBJ2-4; possibly TRBD2 for D (5 bases). V lost 5 bases and J 8 bases, leaving 19 bases between the germline ends. The CDR3 length is 15 residues. Germline V CDR1 and CDR2: SNHLY, FYNNEI. CDR3 DNA sequence: TGTGCCAGCAGTTGGGGTGCGGGCCCGAGGGACATTCAGTACTTC. It specifies CASSWGAGPRDIQYF. The variable domain in full, with the rest retrieved from reference TRBV2 and TRBJ2-4, is EPEVTQTPSHQVTQMGQEVILRCVPISNHLYFYWYRQILGQKVEFLVSFYNNEISEKSEIFDDQFSVERPDGSNFTLKIRSTKLEDSAMYFCASSWGAGPRDIQYFGAGTRLSVL.

J is TRBJ2-7 and V is TRBV27, with D uncertain. In germline, CDR1 is MNHEY, CDR2 SMNVEV (reference sequence). This CDR3 has 13 amino acids. V shed 3 bases and J shed 2 bases, with 8 bases lying between them. CDR3 sequence (DNA): TGTGCCAGCAGTTTCCGGCCGACCTACGAGCAGTACTTC. Translated: CASSFRPTYEQYF.

This clonotype was seen only once. The DNA of the CDR3 is TGTGCCAGCAGTTTACAGCGGGACTCTAAGCAGTATTTT. Residues: CASSLQRDSKQYF. The genes are TRBV27 and TRBJ2-3, with 7 bases matching TRBD2. Germline CDR1 and CDR2: MNHEY and SMNVEV (reference sequence). V lost 2 bases and J lost 11; bases outside the gene matches: 7. This CDR3 has 13 residues.